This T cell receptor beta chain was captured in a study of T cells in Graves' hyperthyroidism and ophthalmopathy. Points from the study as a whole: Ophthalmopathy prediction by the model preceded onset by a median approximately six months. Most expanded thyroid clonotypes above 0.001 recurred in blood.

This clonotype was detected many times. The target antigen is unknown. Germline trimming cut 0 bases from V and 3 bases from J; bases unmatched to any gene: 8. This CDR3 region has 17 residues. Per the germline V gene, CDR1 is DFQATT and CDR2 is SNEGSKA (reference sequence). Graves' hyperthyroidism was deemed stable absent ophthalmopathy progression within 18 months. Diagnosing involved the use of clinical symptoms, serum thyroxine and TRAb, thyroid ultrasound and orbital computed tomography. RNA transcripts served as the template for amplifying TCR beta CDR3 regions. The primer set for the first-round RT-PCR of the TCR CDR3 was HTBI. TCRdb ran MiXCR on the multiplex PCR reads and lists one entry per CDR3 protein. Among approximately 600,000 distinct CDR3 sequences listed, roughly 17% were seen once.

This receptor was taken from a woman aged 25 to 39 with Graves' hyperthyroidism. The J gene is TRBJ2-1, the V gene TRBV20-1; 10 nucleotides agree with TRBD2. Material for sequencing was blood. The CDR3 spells CSARDPQGLAVYNEQFF. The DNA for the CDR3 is TGCAGTGCTAGAGACCCCCAAGGACTAGCGGTCTACAATGAGCAGTTCTTC.